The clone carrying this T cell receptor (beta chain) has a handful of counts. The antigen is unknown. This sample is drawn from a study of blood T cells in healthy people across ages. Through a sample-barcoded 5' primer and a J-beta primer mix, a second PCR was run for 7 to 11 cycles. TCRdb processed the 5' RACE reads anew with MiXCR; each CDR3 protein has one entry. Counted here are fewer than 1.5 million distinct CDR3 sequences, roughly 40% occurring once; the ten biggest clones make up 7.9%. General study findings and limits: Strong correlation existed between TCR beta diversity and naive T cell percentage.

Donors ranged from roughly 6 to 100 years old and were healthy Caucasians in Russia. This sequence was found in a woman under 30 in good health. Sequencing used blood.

DNA for the CDR3: TGTGCCAGCAGCACCGACGGTTCCTACGAGCAGTACTTC. This gives the protein CASSTDGSYEQYF. V gene TRBV7-2 combines with J gene TRBJ2-7; D gene ambiguous. The CDR3 covers 13 residues. Germline V gene lookup returns CDR1 SGHTA and CDR2 FQGNSA. Between the trimmed V and J ends, which lost 5 bases and 1 base, there was a span of 9 bases.